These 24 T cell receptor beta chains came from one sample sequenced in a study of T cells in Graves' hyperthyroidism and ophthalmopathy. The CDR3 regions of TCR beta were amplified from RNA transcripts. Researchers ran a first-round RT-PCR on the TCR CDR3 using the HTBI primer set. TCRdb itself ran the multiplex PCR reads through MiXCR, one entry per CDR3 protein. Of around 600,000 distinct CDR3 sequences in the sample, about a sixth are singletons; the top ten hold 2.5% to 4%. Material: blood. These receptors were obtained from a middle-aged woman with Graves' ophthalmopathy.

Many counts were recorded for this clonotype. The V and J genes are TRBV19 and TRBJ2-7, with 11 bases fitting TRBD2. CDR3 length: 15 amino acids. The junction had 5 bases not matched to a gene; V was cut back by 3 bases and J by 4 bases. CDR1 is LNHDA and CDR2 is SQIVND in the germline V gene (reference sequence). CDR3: CASSISSSGRYEQYF. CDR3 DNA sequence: TGTGCCAGTAGTATCTCGTCTAGCGGGAGGTACGAGCAGTACTTC.

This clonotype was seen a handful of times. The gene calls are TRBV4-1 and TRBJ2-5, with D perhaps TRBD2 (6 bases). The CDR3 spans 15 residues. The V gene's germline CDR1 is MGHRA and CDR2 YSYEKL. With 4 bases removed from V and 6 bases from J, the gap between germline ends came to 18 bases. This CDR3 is CASSRFLEGAQTQYF. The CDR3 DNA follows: TGCGCCAGCAGCCGCTTTCTGGAGGGAGCGCAGACCCAGTACTTC.

The CDR3 reads CASSLVGAGSHEQFF. In DNA, the CDR3 is TGTGCCAGCAGCTTAGTAGGGGCGGGGTCCCATGAGCAGTTCTTC. The chain uses TRBV7-9 and TRBJ2-1, with D maybe TRBD2 (6 bases). Germline CDR1 is SEHNR and CDR2 is FQNEAQ (reference sequence). Trimming left V 1 base short and J 8 bases short, with 15 bases between. CDR3 length: 15 amino acids.

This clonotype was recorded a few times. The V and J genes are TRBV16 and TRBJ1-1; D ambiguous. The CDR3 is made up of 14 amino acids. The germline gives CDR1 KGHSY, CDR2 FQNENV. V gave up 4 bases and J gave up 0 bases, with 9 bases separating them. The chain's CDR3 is CASSPSRLNTEAFF. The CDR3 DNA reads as TGTGCCAGCAGCCCCTCCCGACTGAACACTGAAGCTTTCTTT.

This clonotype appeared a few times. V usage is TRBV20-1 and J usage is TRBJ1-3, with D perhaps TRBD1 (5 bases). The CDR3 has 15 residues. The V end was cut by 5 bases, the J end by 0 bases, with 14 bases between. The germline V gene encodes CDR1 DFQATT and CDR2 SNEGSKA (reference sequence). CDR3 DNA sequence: TGCAGTGCTGGGAGCGGACAACTCTCTGGAAACACCATATATTTT. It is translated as CSAGSGQLSGNTIYF.

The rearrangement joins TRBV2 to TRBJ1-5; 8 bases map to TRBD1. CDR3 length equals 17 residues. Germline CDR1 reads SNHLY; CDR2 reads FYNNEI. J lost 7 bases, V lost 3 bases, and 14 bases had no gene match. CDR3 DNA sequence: TGTGCCAGCAGTGATCGTTGGGCAGGGGGCAGTGACCAGCCCCAGCATTTT. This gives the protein CASSDRWAGGSDQPQHF. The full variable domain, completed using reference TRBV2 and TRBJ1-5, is EPEVTQTPSHQVTQMGQEVILRCVPISNHLYFYWYRQILGQKVEFLVSFYNNEISEKSEIFDDQFSVERPDGSNFTLKIRSTKLEDSAMYFCASSDRWAGGSDQPQHFGDGTRLSIL.

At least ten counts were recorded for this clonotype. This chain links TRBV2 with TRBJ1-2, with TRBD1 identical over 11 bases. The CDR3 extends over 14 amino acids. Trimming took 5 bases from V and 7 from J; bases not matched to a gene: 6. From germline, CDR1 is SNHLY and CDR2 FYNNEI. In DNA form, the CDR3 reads TGTGCCAGCAGTCGGACAGGGGGCATGAGTGGCTACACCTTC. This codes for CASSRTGGMSGYTF. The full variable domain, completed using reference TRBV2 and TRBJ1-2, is EPEVTQTPSHQVTQMGQEVILRCVPISNHLYFYWYRQILGQKVEFLVSFYNNEISEKSEIFDDQFSVERPDGSNFTLKIRSTKLEDSAMYFCASSRTGGMSGYTFGSGTRLTVV.

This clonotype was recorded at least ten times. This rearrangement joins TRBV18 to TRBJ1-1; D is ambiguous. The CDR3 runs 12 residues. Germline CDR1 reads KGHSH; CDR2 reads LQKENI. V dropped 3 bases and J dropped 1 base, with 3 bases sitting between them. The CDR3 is CASSPENTEAFF. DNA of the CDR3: TGTGCCAGCTCACCGGAGAACACTGAAGCTTTCTTT.

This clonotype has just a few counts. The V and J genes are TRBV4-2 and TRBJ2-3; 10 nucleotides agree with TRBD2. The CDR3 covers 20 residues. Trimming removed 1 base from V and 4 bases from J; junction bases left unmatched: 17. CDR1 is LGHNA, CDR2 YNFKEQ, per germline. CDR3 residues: CASSQVGRALAGMNADTQYF. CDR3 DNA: TGTGCCAGCAGCCAAGTTGGCAGAGCACTAGCGGGAATGAATGCAGATACGCAGTATTTT.

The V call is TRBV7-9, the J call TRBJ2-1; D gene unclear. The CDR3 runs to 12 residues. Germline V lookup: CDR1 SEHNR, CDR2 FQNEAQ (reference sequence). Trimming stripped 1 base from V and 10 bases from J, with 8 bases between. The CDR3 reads CASSLEEREQFF. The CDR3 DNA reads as TGTGCCAGCAGCTTAGAAGAGAGGGAGCAGTTCTTC.

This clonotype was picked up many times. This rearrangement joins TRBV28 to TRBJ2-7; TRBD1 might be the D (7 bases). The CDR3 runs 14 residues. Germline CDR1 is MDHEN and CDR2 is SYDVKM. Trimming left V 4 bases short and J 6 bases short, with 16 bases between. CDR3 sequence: CASSSGTAGSEQYF. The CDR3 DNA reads TGTGCCAGCAGTTCCGGGACAGCGGGCTCCGAGCAGTACTTC.

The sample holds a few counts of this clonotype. The CDR3 DNA sequence: TGTGCCAGCTCACCCTACAGGGGGCGCGAGCTAGGTGGCTACACCTTC. This translates into CASSPYRGRELGGYTF. V is TRBV18 and J is TRBJ1-2; 9 nucleotides agree with TRBD1. This CDR3 spans 16 amino acids. The V and J ends lost 3 bases and 7 bases, in that order; junction bases with no gene match: 12. The germline CDR1 and CDR2 sequences are KGHSH and LQKENI. The full variable domain, in which reference TRBV18 and TRBJ1-2 provide the parts outside the CDR3, is NAGVMQNPRHLVRRRGQEARLRCSPMKGHSHVYWYRQLPEEGLKFMVYLQKENIIDESGMPKERFSAEFPKEGPSILRIQQVVRGDSAAYFCASSPYRGRELGGYTFGSGTRLTVV.

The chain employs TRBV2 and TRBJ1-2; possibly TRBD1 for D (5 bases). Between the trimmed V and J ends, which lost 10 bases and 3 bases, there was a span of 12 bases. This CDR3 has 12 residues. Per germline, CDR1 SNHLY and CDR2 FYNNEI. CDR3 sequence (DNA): TGTGCCACTCATTTAGGGGACTATGGCTACACCTTC. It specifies CATHLGDYGYTF.

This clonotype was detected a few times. CDR3 amino acids: CASSQAFGSGGTDTQYF. DNA of the CDR3: TGTGCCAGCAGCCAAGCGTTTGGGTCGGGGGGCACAGATACGCAGTATTTT. The chain is built from TRBV3-1 and TRBJ2-3; maybe TRBD2 (6 bases). V lost 1 base to trimming and J lost 1 base, with 15 bases between them. Per germline, CDR1 LGHDT and CDR2 YNNKEL (reference sequence). The CDR3 consists of 17 residues.

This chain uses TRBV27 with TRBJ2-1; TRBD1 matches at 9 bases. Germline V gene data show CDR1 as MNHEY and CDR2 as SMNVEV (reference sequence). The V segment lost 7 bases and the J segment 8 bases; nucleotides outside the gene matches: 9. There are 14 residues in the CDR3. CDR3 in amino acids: CASNWRQGGHEQFF. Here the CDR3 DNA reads TGTGCCAGCAATTGGCGACAGGGGGGCCATGAGCAGTTCTTC.

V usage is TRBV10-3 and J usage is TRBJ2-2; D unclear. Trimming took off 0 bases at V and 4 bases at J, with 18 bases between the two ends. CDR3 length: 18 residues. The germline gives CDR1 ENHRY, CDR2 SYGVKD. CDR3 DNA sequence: TGTGCCATCAGTGAGTCGAGTGGGATAACTCTGACCACCGGGGAGCTGTTTTTT. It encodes CAISESSGITLTTGELFF.

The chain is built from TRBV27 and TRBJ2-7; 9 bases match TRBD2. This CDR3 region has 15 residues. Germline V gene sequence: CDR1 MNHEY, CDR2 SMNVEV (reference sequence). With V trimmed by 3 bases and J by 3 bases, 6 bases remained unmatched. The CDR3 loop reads CASSFSGRSGYEQYF. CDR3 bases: TGTGCCAGCAGTTTTAGCGGGAGATCCGGCTACGAGCAGTACTTC.

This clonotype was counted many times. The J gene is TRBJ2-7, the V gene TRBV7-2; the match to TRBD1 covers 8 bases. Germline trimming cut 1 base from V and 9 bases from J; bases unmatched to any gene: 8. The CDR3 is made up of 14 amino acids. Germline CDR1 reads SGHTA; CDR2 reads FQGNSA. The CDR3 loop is CASSLDQGARRQYF. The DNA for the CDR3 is TGTGCCAGCAGCTTAGACCAGGGGGCGCGTCGGCAGTACTTC.

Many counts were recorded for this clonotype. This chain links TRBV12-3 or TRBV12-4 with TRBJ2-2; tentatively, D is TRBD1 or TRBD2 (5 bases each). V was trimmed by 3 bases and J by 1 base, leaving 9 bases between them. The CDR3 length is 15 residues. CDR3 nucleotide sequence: TGTGCCAGCAGTTTGGGGGTCATGAACACCGGGGAGCTGTTTTTT. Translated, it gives CASSLGVMNTGELFF.

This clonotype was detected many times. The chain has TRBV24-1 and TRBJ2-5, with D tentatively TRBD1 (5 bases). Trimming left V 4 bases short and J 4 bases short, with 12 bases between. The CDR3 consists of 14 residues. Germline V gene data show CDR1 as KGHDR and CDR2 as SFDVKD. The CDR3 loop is CATSEGQVRETQYF. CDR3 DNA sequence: TGTGCCACCAGTGAGGGGCAGGTTAGAGAGACCCAGTACTTC.

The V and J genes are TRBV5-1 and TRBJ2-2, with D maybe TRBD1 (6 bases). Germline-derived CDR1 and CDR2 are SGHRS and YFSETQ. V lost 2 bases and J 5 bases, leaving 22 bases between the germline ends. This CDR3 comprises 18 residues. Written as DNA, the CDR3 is TGCGCCAGCAGCTTATCACGAGAGGGGGTCAAATTAACCGGGGAGCTGTTTTTT. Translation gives CASSLSREGVKLTGELFF.

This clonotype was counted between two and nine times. For the CDR3, the DNA is TGTGCCAGCAAACTCCTAGCGGAACAAGAGACCCAGTACTTC. Translating it yields CASKLLAEQETQYF. The chain has TRBV2 and TRBJ2-5, with 7 bases aligning to TRBD2. CDR1 SNHLY and CDR2 FYNNEI come from the germline V gene. This CDR3 is built from 14 residues. Trimming removed 7 bases from V and 2 bases from J; junction bases left unmatched: 7.

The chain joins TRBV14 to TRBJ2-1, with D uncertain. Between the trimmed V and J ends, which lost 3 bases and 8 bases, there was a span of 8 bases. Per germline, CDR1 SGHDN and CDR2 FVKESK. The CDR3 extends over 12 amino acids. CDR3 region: CASSQVNDEQFF. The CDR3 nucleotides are TGTGCCAGCAGCCAGGTTAACGATGAGCAGTTCTTC.

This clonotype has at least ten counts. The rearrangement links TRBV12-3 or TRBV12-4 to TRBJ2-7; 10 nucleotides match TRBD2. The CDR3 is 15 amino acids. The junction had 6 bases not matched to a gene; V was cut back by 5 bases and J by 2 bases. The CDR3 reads CASSHGTSATYEQYF. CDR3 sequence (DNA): TGTGCCAGCAGTCACGGGACTAGCGCAACCTACGAGCAGTACTTC.